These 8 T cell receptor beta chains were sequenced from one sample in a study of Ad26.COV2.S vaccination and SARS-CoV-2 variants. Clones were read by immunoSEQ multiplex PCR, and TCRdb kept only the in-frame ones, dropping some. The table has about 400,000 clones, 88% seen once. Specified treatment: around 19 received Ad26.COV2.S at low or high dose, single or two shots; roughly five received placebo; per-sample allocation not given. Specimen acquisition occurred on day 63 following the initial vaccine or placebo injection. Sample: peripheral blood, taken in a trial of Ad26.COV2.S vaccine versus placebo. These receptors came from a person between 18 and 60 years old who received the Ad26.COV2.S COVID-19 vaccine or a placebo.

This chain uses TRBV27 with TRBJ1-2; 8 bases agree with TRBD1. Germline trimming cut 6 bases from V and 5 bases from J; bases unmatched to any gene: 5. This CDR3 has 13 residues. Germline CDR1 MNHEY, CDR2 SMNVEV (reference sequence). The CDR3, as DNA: TGTGCCAGCAGAGCGGGACAGGAATATGGCTACACCTTC. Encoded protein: CASRAGQEYGYTF.

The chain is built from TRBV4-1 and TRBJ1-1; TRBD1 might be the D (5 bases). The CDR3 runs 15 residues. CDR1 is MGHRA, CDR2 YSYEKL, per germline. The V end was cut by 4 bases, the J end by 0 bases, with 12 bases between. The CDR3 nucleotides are TGCGCCAGCAGCCGGGAGGGGTCCATGAACACTGAAGCTTTCTTT. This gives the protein CASSREGSMNTEAFF.

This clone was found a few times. The CDR3, as DNA: TGTGCCAGCAGCTTAGACAACCGGGGCTGGGATGGCTACACCTTC. The encoded protein is CASSLDNRGWDGYTF. This chain links TRBV7-9 with TRBJ1-2; a possible D gene is TRBD1 (5 bases). This CDR3 spans 15 amino acids. Deletions cut 1 base from V and 6 bases from J, with 15 bases between. Germline assignment: CDR1 SEHNR and CDR2 FQNEAQ (reference sequence).

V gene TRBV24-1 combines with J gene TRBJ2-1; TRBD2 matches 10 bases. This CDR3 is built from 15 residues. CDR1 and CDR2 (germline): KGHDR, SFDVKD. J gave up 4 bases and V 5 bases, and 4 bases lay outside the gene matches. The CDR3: CATSGERGGYNEQFF. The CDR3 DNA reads TGTGCCACCAGTGGGGAGCGGGGGGGATACAATGAGCAGTTCTTC.

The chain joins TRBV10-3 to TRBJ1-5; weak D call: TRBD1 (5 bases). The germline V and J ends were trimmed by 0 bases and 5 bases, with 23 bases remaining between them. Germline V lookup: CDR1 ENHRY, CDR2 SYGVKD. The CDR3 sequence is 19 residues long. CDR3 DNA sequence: TGTGCCATCAGTGAGTCGAGTTCGACGGAACCGGACACCTATCAGCCCCAGCATTTT. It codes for CAISESSSTEPDTYQPQHF.

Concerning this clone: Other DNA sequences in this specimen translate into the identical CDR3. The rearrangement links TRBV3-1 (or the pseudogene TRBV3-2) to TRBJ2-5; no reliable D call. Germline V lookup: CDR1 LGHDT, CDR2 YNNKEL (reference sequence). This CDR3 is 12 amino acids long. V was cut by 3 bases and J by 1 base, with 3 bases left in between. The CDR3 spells CASSQFQETQYF. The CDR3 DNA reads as TGTGCCAGCAGCCAGTTCCAAGAGACCCAGTACTTC.

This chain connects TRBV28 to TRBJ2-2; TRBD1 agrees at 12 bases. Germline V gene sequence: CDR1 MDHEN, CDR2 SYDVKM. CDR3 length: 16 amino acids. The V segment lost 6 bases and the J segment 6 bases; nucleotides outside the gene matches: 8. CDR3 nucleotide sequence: TGTGCCAGCAGGCCCCCGGGACAGGGGGCCTCCGGGGAGCTGTTTTTT. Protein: CASRPPGQGASGELFF. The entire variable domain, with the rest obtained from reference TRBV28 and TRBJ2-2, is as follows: DVKVTQSSRYLVKRTGEKVFLECVQDMDHENMFWYRQDPGLGLRLIYFSYDVKMKEKGDIPEGYSVSREKKERFSLILESASTNQTSMYLCASRPPGQGASGELFFGEGSRLTVL.

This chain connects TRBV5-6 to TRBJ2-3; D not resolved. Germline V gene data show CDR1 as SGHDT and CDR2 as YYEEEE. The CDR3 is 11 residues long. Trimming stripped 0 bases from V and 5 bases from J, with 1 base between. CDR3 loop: CASSLGDTQYF. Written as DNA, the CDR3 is TGTGCCAGCAGCTTGGGAGATACGCAGTATTTT.